This T cell receptor (beta chain) stems from a study of Graves' ophthalmopathy and Graves' hyperthyroidism. Study in general: Peripheral blood was gathered at first diagnosis, ahead of any treatment whatsoever.

RNA served as the template for amplifying TCR beta CDR3 regions. In the first round, RT-PCR was carried out with HTBI primers, and a multiplex PCR formed the second round. A single record per CDR3 protein comes from TCRdb applying MiXCR to the multiplex PCR reads. The sample has hundreds of thousands of distinct CDR3 sequences, roughly 20% seen once. This clonotype was seen ten or more times. The antigen remains undetermined. General study findings and limits: The majority of expanded thyroid clonotypes above 0.001 frequency also occurred in blood.

Trimming left V 0 bases short and J 6 bases short, with 9 bases between. This CDR3 region has 14 residues. Germline V gene lookup returns CDR1 SGHRS and CDR2 YFSETQ. Sequencing used peripheral blood. The gene calls are TRBV5-1 and TRBJ2-2, with D maybe TRBD1 (6 bases). The source is a woman aged 18-29 years with stable Graves' hyperthyroidism. Some clones in this sample may be carry-over from other donors' samples. For the CDR3, the DNA is TGCGCCAGCAGCTTGGAGCCAGGGGCCGGGGAGCTGTTTTTT. Protein: CASSLEPGAGELFF.